This T cell receptor (beta chain) came from a study of blood T cell repertoires in COVID-19. The method was immunoSEQ multiplex PCR; TCRdb's version includes in-frame clones alone and lacks a portion of them. The sample contains hundreds of thousands of clones, approximately 85% of which appear only once. The CDR3 runs to 15 residues. J gave up 0 bases and V 6 bases, and 5 bases lay outside the gene matches. CDR1 is MDHEN and CDR2 is SYDVKM in the germline V gene. Sample: peripheral blood. The genes are TRBV28 and TRBJ1-3, with 7 bases that match TRBD1. This clonotype originated in an elderly woman with COVID-19, enrolled during active disease. CDR3 DNA: TGTGCCAGCAGGCGCAACAGGGGCTCTGGAAACACCATATATTTT. Its protein product is CASRRNRGSGNTIYF.